This passage covers 3 T cell receptor beta chains from one sample sequenced in a study of molecular identifiers for immune sequencing clone quantification. MiXCR, run by TCRdb on the PCR reads, gives a single entry per CDR3 protein. Of approximately 500,000 distinct CDR3 sequences in the sample, approximately 25% were seen once. Sequenced: naive CD8+ T cells from blood, with Jurkat cell RNA spiked in. Described subset: FACS-sorted CD8+CD4-CCR7+CD45RA+ naive T cells. The receptors come from a human donor in good health. Some libraries in this study had Jurkat cell RNA spiked in.

This clonotype appeared a single time. This sequence joins TRBV11-2 and TRBJ2-5; tentatively, D is TRBD1 or TRBD2 (5 bases each). This CDR3 contains 19 residues. In germline, CDR1 is SGHAT, CDR2 FQNNGV. V gave up 5 bases and J gave up 0 bases, with 25 bases separating them. CDR3 protein: CASSRRAGTLNHNQETQYF. The CDR3 DNA reads as TGTGCCAGCAGCAGACGTGCCGGGACCCTCAACCACAACCAAGAGACCCAGTACTTC.

To note about this clonotype: The junction differs from germline at one of its ends, possibly a read error. The J gene is TRBJ1-4, the V gene TRBV7-9, with D tentatively TRBD1 (5 bases). Germline lookup yields CDR1 SEHNR and CDR2 FQNEAQ (reference sequence). This CDR3 contains 14 residues. The DNA of the CDR3 is TGTGCCAGCAGAAGGGGTCCCGGGAATGAAAAACTGTCTTTT. Amino acids: CASRRGPGNEKLSF.

This clonotype was seen ten or more times. This chain connects TRBV4-1 to TRBJ1-4, with D unclear. The CDR3 runs 12 residues. Between the trimmed V and J ends, which lost 0 bases and 8 bases, there was a span of 4 bases. From germline, CDR1 is MGHRA and CDR2 YSYEKL. CDR3 sequence reads: CASSQEQEKLFF. CDR3 coding DNA: TGCGCCAGCAGCCAAGAGCAGGAAAAACTGTTTTTT.